This is a list of T cell receptor beta chains from one sample in a study of cytomegalovirus exposure and HLA in healthy donors. Sequencing was performed with immunoSEQ multiplex PCR; in TCRdb, only in-frame clones are kept and a portion is missing. The sample totals about 74,000 clones. Sequencing input: PBMCs. Every receptor here comes from a female donor in good health and CMV-seropositive. Both conserved end residues are trimmed from each CDR3.

J,V,CDR3
TRBJ1-5,TRBV2,ASSEDLAQPQH
TRBJ1-2,TRBV4-3,ASSQEGGRISGGYT
TRBJ2-7,TRBV28,ASSFVQGVPYEQY
TRBJ2-7,TRBV28,ASRIRDFDYLEQY
TRBJ1-2,TRBV10-3,AISGGGTGSHGYT
TRBJ2-5,TRBV5-1,ASSLGGVETQY
TRBJ2-7,TRBV27,ASTLGRGGEQY
TRBJ2-3,TRBV5-1,ASSLRGTGRDTQY
TRBJ1-1,TRBV18,ASSPSQANTEAF
TRBJ2-5,TRBV7-9,ASSLGGGETQY
TRBJ2-1,TRBV4-3,ASSQEGVGNEQF
TRBJ2-3,TRBV19,ASSPYSGQNSDTQY
TRBJ2-2,TRBV27,ASRPTGNTGELF
TRBJ2-4,TRBV5-1,ASSLAVPVAKNIQY
TRBJ1-1,TRBV7-2,ASSRGHYGWAEAF
TRBJ2-3,TRBV4-3,ASSQDSAGSADTQY
TRBJ2-3,TRBV9,ASSPRGSGGSTDTQY
TRBJ1-1,TRBV28,ASRPGVGEAF
TRBJ2-6,TRBV29-1,SVEWRHSGANVLT
TRBJ2-5,TRBV5-1,ASSSDLALQETQY
TRBJ2-2,TRBV7-2,ASSFTTVELF
TRBJ2-7,TRBV12-5,ASGLPRPGQRSYEQY
TRBJ2-7,TRBV28,ASSSSGLGYEQY
TRBJ2-2,TRBV7-3,ASSSSPPNTGELF
TRBJ2-6,TRBV7-9,ASSSFSGANVLT
TRBJ2-4,TRBV6-5,ASSPSLAKNIQY
TRBJ2-3,TRBV4-3,ASSQTIERTDTQY